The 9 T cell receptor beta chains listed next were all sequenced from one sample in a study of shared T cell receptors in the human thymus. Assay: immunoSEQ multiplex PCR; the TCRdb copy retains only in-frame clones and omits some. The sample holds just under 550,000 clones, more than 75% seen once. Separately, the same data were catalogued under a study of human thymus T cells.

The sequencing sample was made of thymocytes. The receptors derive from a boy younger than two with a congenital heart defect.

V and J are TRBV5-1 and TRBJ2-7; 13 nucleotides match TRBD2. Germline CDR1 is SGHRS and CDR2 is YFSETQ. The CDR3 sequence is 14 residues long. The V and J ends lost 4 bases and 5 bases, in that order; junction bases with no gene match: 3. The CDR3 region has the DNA TGCGCCAGCAGCACCGGGACTAGCGGGAACGAGCAGTACTTC. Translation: CASSTGTSGNEQYF.

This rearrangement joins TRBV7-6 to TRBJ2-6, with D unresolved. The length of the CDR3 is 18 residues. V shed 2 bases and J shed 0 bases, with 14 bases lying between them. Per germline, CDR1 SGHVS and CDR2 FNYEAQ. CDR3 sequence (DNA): TGTGCCAGCAGCTTATCTATTCAGAGGAGCTCTGGGGCCAACGTCCTGACTTTC. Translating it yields CASSLSIQRSSGANVLTF.

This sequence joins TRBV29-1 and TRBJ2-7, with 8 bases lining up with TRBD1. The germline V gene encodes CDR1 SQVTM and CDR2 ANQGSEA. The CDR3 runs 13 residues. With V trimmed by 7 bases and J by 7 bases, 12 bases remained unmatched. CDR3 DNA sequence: TGCAGCGCCACAGACAGGGGATCGTGGGAGCAGTACTTC. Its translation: CSATDRGSWEQYF.

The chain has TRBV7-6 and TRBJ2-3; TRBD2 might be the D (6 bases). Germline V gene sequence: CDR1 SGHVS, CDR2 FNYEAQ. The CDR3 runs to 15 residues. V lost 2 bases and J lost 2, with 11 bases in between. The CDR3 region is CASSLRGNPTDTQYF. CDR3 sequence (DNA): TGTGCCAGCAGCTTACGGGGGAACCCCACAGATACGCAGTATTTT.

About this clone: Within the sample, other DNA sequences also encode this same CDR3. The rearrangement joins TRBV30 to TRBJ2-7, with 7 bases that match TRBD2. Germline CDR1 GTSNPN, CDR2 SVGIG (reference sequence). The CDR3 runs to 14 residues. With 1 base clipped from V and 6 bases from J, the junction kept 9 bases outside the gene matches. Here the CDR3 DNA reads TGTGCCTGGAGTGGGGGGGGTAGGTCTCTCGAGCAGTACTTC. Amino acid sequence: CAWSGGGRSLEQYF.

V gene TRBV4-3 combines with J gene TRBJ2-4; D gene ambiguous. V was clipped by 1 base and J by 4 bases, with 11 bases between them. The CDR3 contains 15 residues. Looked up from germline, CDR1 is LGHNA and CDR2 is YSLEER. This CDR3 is CASSQGLGHKNIQYF. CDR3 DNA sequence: TGCGCCAGCAGCCAAGGTTTGGGCCATAAAAACATTCAGTACTTC.

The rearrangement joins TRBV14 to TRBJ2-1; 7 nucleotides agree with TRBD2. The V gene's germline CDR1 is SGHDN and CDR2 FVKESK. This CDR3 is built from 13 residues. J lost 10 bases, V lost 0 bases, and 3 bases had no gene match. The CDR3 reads CASSQEPAGEQFF. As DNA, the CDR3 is TGTGCCAGCAGCCAAGAACCAGCGGGGGAGCAGTTCTTC.

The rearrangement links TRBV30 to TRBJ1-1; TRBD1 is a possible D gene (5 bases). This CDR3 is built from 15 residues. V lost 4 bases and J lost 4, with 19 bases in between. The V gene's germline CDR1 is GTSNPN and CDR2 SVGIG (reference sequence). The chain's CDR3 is CAWIPAGEGGTEAFF. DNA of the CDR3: TGTGCCTGGATTCCAGCGGGGGAGGGTGGCACTGAAGCTTTCTTT.

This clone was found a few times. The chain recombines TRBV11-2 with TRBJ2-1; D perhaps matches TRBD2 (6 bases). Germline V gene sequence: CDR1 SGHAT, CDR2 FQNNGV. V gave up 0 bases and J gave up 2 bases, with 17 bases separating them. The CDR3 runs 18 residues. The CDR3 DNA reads TGTGCCAGCAGCTTAGATGGGAGGTCACTGGGGACCTACAATGAGCAGTTCTTC. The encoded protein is CASSLDGRSLGTYNEQFF.